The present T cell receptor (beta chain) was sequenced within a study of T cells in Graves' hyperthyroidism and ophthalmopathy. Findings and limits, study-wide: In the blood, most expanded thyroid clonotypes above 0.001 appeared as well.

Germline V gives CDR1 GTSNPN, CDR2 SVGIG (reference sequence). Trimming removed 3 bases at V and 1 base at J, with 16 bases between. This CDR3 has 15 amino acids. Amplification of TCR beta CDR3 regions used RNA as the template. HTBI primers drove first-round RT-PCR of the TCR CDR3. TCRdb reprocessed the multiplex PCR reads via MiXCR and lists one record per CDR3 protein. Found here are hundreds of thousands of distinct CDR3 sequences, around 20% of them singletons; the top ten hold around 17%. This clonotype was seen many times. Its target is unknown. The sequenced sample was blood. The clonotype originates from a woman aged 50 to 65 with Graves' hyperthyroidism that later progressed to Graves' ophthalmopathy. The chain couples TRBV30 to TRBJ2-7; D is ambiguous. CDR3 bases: TGTGCCTGGAGGTCTCCCGTGGACGAATCCTACGAGCAGTACTTC. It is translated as CAWRSPVDESYEQYF.